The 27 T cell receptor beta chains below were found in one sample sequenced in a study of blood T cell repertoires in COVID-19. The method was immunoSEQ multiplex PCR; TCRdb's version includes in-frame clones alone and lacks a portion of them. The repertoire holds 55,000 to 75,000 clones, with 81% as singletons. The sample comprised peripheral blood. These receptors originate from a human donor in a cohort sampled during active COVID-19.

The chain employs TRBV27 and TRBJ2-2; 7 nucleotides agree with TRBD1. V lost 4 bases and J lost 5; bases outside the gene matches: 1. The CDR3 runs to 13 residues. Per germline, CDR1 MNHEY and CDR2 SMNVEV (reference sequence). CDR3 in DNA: TGTGCCAGCAGTTGGGGACAGACCGGGGAGCTGTTTTTT. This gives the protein CASSWGQTGELFF.

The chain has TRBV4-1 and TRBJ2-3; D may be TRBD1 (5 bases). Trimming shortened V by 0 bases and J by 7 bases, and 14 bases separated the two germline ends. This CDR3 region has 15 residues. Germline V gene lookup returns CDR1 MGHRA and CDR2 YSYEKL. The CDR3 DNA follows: TGCGCCAGCAGCCAAGAGGACAATCGATTTAATACGCAGTATTTT. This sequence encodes CASSQEDNRFNTQYF.

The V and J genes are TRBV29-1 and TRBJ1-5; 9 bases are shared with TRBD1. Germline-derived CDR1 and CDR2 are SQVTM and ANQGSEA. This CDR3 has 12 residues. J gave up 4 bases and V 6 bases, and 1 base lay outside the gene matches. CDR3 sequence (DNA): TGCAGCGTCGGGACAGGGAATCAGCCCCAGCATTTT. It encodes CSVGTGNQPQHF.

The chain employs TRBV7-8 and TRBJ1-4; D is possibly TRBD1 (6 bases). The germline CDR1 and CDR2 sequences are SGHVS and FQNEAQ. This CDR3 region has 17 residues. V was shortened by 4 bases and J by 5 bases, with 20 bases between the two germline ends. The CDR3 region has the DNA TGTGCCAGCAGCTACCATACCGCAGGGGCGAGAAATGAAAAACTGTTTTTT. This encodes CASSYHTAGARNEKLFF. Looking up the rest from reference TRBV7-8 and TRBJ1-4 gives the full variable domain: GAGVSQSPRYKVAKRGQDVALRCDPISGHVSLFWYQQALGQGPEFLTYFQNEAQLDKSGLPSDRFFAERPEGSVSTLKIQRTQQEDSAVYLCASSYHTAGARNEKLFFGSGTQLSVL.

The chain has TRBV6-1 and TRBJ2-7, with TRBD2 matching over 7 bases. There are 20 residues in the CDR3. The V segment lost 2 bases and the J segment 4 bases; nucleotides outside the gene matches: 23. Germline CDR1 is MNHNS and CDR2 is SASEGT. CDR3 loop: CASSEYFSGGLRGSKYEQYF. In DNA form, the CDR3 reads TGTGCCAGCAGTGAATATTTTTCGGGCGGCTTGCGCGGGAGTAAATACGAGCAGTACTTC.

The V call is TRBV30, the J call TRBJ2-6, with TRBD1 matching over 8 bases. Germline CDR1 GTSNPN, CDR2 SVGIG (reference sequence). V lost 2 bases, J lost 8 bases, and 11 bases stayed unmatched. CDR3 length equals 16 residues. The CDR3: CAWSLPRTGKTNVLTF. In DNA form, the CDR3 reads TGTGCCTGGAGTCTGCCTCGGACAGGGAAGACCAACGTCCTGACTTTC.

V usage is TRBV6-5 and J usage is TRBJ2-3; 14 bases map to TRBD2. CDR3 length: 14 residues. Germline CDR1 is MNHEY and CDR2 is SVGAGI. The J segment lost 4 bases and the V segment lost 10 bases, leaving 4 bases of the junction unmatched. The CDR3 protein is CAIRLAGGADTQYF. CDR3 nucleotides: TGTGCCATCCGACTAGCGGGAGGGGCAGATACGCAGTATTTT.

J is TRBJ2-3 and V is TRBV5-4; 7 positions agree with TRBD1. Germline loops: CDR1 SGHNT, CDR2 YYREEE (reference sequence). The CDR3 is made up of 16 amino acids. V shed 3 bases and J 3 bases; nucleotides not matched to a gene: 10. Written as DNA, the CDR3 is TGTGCCAGCAGCTCACCCGGGACAGACCCGACAGATACGCAGTATTTT. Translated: CASSSPGTDPTDTQYF.

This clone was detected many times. The CDR3 nucleotides are TGTGCCGGACGGGGAGGGGCAGGGGAAAAACTGTTTTTT. Its protein product is CAGRGGAGEKLFF. The genes are TRBV6-5 and TRBJ1-4; D may be TRBD1 (5 bases). V dropped 11 bases and J dropped 8 bases, with 18 bases sitting between them. CDR1 MNHEY and CDR2 SVGAGI come from the germline V gene. This CDR3 is 13 amino acids long.

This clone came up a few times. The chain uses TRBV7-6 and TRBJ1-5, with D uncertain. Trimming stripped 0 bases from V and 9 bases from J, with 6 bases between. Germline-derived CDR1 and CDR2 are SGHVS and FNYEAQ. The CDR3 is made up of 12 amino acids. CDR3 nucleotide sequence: TGTGCCAGCAGCTTAGCCTCAGGGCCCCAGCATTTT. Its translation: CASSLASGPQHF.

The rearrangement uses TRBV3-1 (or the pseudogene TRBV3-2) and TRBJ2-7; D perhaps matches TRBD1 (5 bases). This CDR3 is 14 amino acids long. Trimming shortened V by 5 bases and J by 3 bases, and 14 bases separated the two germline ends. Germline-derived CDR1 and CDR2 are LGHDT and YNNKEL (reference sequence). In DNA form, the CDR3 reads TGTGCCAGCAGCGACCTAGGGGCGAACTACGAGCAGTACTTC. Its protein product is CASSDLGANYEQYF.

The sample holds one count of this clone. The CDR3 loop is CASSSIRQGIGSGELFF. In DNA form, the CDR3 reads TGTGCCAGCAGCTCAATTCGGCAGGGAATAGGATCCGGGGAGCTGTTTTTT. The J gene is TRBJ2-2, the V gene TRBV9, with D possibly matching TRBD1 (5 bases). The CDR3 is made up of 17 amino acids. The germline V and J ends were trimmed by 4 bases and 6 bases, with 22 bases remaining between them. The V gene's germline CDR1 is SGDLS and CDR2 YYNGEE.

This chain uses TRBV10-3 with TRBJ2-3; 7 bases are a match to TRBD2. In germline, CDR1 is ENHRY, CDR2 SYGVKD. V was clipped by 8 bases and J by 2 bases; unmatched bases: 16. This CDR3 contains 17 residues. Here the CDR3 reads CAIGLAETGRITDTQYF. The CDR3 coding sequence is TGTGCCATCGGCCTAGCGGAGACTGGGAGGATCACAGATACGCAGTATTTT.

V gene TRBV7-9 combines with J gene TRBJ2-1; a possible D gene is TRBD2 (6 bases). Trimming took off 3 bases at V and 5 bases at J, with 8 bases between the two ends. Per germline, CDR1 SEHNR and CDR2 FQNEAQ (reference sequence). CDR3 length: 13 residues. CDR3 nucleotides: TGTGCCAGCAGCTTCTCGGGAGACAATGAGCAGTTCTTC. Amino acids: CASSFSGDNEQFF.

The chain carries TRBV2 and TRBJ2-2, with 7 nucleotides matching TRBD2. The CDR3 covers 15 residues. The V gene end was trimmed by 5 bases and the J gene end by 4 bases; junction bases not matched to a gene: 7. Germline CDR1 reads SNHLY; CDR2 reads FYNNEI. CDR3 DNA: TGTGCCAGCAGTCCCCCCCCTAGCGGCACCGGGGAGCTGTTTTTT. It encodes CASSPPPSGTGELFF.

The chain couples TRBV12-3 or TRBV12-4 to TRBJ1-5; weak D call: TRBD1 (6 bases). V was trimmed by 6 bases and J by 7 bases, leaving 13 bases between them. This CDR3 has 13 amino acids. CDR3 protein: CASSPSGGQPQHF. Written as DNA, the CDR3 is TGTGCCAGCAGCCCAAGTGGGGGCCAGCCCCAGCATTTT.

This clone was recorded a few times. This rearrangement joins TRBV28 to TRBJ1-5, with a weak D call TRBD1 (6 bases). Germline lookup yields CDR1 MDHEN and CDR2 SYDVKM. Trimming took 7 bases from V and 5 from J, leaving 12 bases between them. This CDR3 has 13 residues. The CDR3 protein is CASIARGYQPQHF. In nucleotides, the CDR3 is TGTGCCAGCATCGCCAGGGGCTATCAGCCCCAGCATTTT.

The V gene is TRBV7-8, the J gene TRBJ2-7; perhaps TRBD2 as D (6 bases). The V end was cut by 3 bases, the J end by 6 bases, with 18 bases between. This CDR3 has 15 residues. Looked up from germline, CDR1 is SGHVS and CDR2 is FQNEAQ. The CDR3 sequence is CASSLVGLLSTEQYF. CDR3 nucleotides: TGTGCCAGCAGCTTGGTGGGACTCCTCTCCACCGAGCAGTACTTC.

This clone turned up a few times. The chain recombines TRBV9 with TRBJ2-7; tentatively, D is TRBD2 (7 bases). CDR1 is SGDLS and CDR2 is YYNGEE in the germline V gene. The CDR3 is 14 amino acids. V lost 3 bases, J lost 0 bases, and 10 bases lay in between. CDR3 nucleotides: TGTGCCAGCAGCGAGGGGGGGAGCTCCTACGAGCAGTACTTC. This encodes CASSEGGSSYEQYF.

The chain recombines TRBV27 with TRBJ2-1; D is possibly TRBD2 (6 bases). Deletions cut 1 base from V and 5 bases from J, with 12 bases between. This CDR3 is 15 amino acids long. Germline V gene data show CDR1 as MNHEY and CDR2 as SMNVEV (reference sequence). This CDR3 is CASSLFAGPHNEQFF. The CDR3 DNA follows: TGTGCCAGCAGTTTATTCGCGGGACCGCACAATGAGCAGTTCTTC.

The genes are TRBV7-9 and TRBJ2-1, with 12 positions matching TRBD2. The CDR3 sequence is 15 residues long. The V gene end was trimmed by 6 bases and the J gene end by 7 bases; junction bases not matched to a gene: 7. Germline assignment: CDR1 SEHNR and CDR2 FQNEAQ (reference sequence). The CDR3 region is CASSPLAGGRNEQFF. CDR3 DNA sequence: TGTGCCAGCAGTCCCCTAGCGGGAGGGCGTAATGAGCAGTTCTTC.

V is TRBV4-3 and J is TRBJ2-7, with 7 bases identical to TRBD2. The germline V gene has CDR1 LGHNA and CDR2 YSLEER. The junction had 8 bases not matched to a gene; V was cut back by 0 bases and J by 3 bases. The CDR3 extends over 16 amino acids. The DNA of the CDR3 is TGCGCCAGCAGCCAAGAGGGCGGGAGTCCCCTCTACGAGCAGTACTTC. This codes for CASSQEGGSPLYEQYF.

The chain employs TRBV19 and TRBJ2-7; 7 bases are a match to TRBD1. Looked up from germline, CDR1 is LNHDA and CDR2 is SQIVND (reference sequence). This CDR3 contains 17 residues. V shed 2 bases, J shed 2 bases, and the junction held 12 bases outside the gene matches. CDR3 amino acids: CASSIRGTALHTYEQYF. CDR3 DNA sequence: TGTGCCAGTAGTATAAGGGGGACAGCACTACACACCTACGAGCAGTACTTC.

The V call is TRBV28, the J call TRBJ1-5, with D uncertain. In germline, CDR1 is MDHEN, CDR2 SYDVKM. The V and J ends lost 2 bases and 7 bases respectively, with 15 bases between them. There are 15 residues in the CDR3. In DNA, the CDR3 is TGTGCCAGCAGTTTAAGGCAGACCCTCGGGCAGCCCCAGCATTTT. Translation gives CASSLRQTLGQPQHF.

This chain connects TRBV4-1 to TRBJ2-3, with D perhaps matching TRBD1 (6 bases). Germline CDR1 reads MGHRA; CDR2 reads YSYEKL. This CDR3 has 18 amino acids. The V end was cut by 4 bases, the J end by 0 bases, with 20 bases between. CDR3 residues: CASSRGVGARGSTDTQYF. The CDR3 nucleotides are TGCGCCAGCAGCCGCGGCGTGGGGGCTAGGGGGAGCACAGATACGCAGTATTTT.

The CDR3 sequence: CASSEWTGSGYTF. CDR3 in DNA: TGTGCCAGCAGTGAATGGACAGGGTCCGGCTACACCTTC. The V and J genes are TRBV6-1 and TRBJ1-2; 8 nucleotides match TRBD1. V was clipped by 2 bases and J by 8 bases; unmatched bases: 4. This CDR3 has 13 amino acids. The germline gives CDR1 MNHNS, CDR2 SASEGT.

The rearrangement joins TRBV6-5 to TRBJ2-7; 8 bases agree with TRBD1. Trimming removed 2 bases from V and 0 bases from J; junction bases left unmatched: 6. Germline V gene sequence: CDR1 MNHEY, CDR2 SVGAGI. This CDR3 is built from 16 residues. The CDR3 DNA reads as TGTGCCAGCAGTTACCCGACAGGGGTCGGCTCCTACGAGCAGTACTTC. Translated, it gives CASSYPTGVGSYEQYF.